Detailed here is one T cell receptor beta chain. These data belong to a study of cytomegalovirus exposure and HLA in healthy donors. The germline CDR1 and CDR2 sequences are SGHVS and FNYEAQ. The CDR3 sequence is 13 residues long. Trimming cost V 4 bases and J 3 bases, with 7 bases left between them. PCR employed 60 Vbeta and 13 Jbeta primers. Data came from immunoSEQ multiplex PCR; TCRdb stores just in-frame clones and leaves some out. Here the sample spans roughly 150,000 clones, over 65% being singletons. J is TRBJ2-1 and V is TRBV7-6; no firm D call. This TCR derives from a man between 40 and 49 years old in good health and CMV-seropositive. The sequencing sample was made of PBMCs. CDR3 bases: TGTGCCAGCAGCTACACTAACTACAATGAGCAGTTCTTC. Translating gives CASSYTNYNEQFF.